The rows below give T cell receptor beta chains drawn from one sample of a study of shared clonotypes between healthy human individuals. Produced via immunoSEQ multiplex PCR; TCRdb's table is partial and in-frame only. Among over 850,000 clones, approximately 80% were seen once, and the ten largest hold about 0.52%. Sequenced material: memory CD4+ T cells from PBMCs. These receptors came from a man younger than 35 in good health. Some clones in this sample may be carry-over from other donors' samples. Both conserved end residues are part of each CDR3. The D gene is left open where the match is weak. Clone size appears in some rows only: once, few, many, or a class for an expanded clone.

len	d_gene	v_gene	abundance	j_gene	CDR3aa	CDR3nt
15	.	TRBV7-9	once	TRBJ1-4	CASSEGTSFNEKLFF	TGTGCCAGCAGCGAAGGGACAAGCTTCAATGAAAAACTGTTTTTT
17	.	TRBV4-1	.	TRBJ1-4	CASSQGASVRPNEKLFF	TGCGCCAGCAGCCAAGGAGCATCAGTTAGGCCGAATGAAAAACTGTTTTTT
17	.	TRBV6-4	once	TRBJ2-6	CASSLRDASSGANVLTF	TGTGCCAGCAGTCTCCGGGACGCCAGCTCTGGGGCCAACGTCCTGACTTTC
14	TRBD1	TRBV7-2	.	TRBJ1-2	CASSLGQGNYGYTF	TGTGCCAGCAGCCTCGGACAGGGTAACTATGGCTACACCTTC
15	TRBD1	TRBV19	.	TRBJ2-7	CASSVPGQGTYEQYF	TGTGCCAGTAGTGTCCCGGGACAGGGGACCTACGAGCAGTACTTC
14	.	TRBV7-3	.	TRBJ1-1	CASSPTGGNTEAFF	TGTGCCAGCAGCCCCACGGGAGGGAACACTGAAGCTTTCTTT
17	TRBD1	TRBV18	.	TRBJ2-7	CASSSQGAGGFSYEQYF	TGTGCCAGCTCATCCCAGGGGGCAGGGGGGTTCTCCTACGAGCAGTACTTC
14	TRBD1	TRBV28	.	TRBJ2-3	CASSLDRERDTQYF	TGTGCCAGCAGCTTGGACAGGGAGAGGGATACGCAGTATTTT
14	.	TRBV19	.	TRBJ2-7	CASSKRDGNYEQYF	TGTGCCAGTAGTAAAAGGGACGGAAACTACGAGCAGTACTTC
11	.	TRBV28	.	TRBJ2-7	CASSQRREQYF	TGTGCCAGCAGTCAAAGAAGGGAGCAGTACTTC
16	.	TRBV4-1	once	TRBJ1-5	CASSQEGWTVNQPQHF	TGCGCCAGCAGCCAAGAAGGCTGGACAGTTAATCAGCCCCAGCATTTT
16	TRBD1	TRBV19	.	TRBJ1-2	CASSAPGQGANYGYTF	TGTGCCAGTAGTGCCCCGGGACAGGGAGCTAACTATGGCTACACCTTC
13	TRBD1	TRBV29-1	few	TRBJ1-5	CSVEEGTGQPQHF	TGCAGCGTTGAAGAGGGGACAGGGCAGCCCCAGCATTTT
15	.	TRBV6-1	.	TRBJ1-6	CASSDLGGGNSPLHF	TGTGCCAGCAGTGACCTAGGGGGAGGAAATTCACCCCTCCACTTT
15	.	TRBV25-1	.	TRBJ2-7	CASISSYSDSYEQYF	TGTGCCAGCATAAGTTCCTACAGCGACTCCTACGAGCAGTACTTC
14	TRBD1	TRBV6-5	.	TRBJ2-7	CASRSRQGKQEQYF	TGTGCCAGCAGAAGCAGACAGGGAAAGCAAGAGCAGTACTTC
14	TRBD1	TRBV6-5	.	TRBJ2-1	CASRPGQGWNEQFF	TGTGCCAGCAGACCGGGACAGGGGTGGAATGAGCAGTTCTTC
13	.	TRBV2	.	TRBJ1-2	CASRAETTYGYTF	TGTGCCAGCCGGGCCGAAACAACCTATGGCTACACCTTC
17	.	TRBV4-1	.	TRBJ2-5	CASSSPGGGVLQETQYF	TGCGCCAGCAGCTCCCCAGGGGGAGGAGTCCTACAAGAGACCCAGTACTTC
16	.	TRBV4-1	.	TRBJ1-5	CASSPTVSPSNQPQHF	TGCGCCAGCAGCCCGACAGTATCCCCCAGCAATCAGCCCCAGCATTTT
11	.	TRBV6-1	.	TRBJ2-5	CASSDTETQYF	TGTGCCAGCAGTGATACAGAGACCCAGTACTTC
15	TRBD1	TRBV4-2	.	TRBJ1-4	CASSPPGTDNEKLFF	TGTGCCAGCAGCCCTCCCGGGACAGATAATGAAAAACTGTTTTTT
14	TRBD1	TRBV7-2	.	TRBJ2-7	CASSRGQGTYEQYF	TGTGCCAGCAGCCGGGGACAGGGCACCTACGAGCAGTACTTC
11	.	TRBV20-1	once	TRBJ1-2	CRSTVPYGYTF	TGCAGATCAACAGTGCCCTATGGCTACACCTTC
17	TRBD1	TRBV18	.	TRBJ1-3	CASSPNDRVVSGNTIYF	TGTGCCAGCTCACCCAACGACAGGGTGGTCTCTGGAAACACCATATATTTT
18	TRBD2	TRBV15	once	TRBJ2-5	CATSSSSGLAGVQETQYF	TGTGCCACCAGCAGTAGCTCGGGACTAGCGGGAGTCCAAGAGACCCAGTACTTC
15	.	TRBV7-9	.	TRBJ2-5	CASSWSDGPQETQYF	TGTGCCAGCAGCTGGTCGGACGGTCCCCAAGAGACCCAGTACTTC
15	TRBD1	TRBV7-2	.	TRBJ1-2	CASSSGTGGIVGYTF	TGTGCCAGCAGCTCAGGGACAGGGGGCATAGTAGGCTACACCTTC
14	TRBD1	TRBV7-9	.	TRBJ1-2	CASREGQGNDGYTF	TGTGCCAGCAGGGAGGGACAGGGCAACGATGGCTACACCTTC
15	.	TRBV15	once	TRBJ2-2	CATTTGAINTGELFF	TGTGCCACCACGACCGGAGCCATAAACACCGGGGAGCTGTTTTTT
14	TRBD1	TRBV2	few	TRBJ2-7	CASSEQGARYEQYF	TGTGCCAGCAGTGAACAGGGGGCACGCTACGAGCAGTACTTC
16	.	TRBV30	once	TRBJ2-2	CAWSVGWRGHTGELFF	TGTGCCTGGAGTGTTGGGTGGAGGGGTCACACCGGGGAGCTGTTTTTT
13	.	TRBV7-3	.	TRBJ2-7	CASSLIPTYEQYF	TGTGCCAGCAGCTTAATACCCACCTACGAGCAGTACTTC
13	.	TRBV5-6	.	TRBJ1-1	CASSLDLNTEAFF	TGTGCCAGCAGCTTGGACTTAAACACTGAAGCTTTCTTT
17	TRBD1	TRBV10-3	.	TRBJ2-5	CAISDPTITGVEETQYF	TGTGCCATCAGTGACCCGACCATCACAGGGGTCGAAGAGACCCAGTACTTC
14	.	TRBV7-9	.	TRBJ2-5	CASTGRTEGETQYF	TGTGCCAGCACCGGAAGGACGGAGGGAGAGACCCAGTACTTC
14	.	TRBV28	.	TRBJ1-1	CASQAGGLNTEAFF	TGTGCCAGCCAGGCGGGGGGCCTGAACACTGAAGCTTTCTTT
15	TRBD1	TRBV5-1	.	TRBJ2-3	CASSGQGGGLDTQYF	TGCGCCAGCTCAGGACAGGGTGGGGGACTTGATACGCAGTATTTT
15	TRBD2	TRBV18	many	TRBJ2-1	CASSPGLAGDNEQFF	TGTGCCAGCTCACCGGGACTAGCGGGTGATAATGAGCAGTTCTTC
16	.	TRBV5-1	.	TRBJ2-7	CASSPRGRGGTYEQYF	TGCGCCAGCAGCCCGAGAGGCAGGGGGGGCACCTACGAGCAGTACTTC
16	.	TRBV7-9	.	TRBJ2-5	CASSLGRTVFEETQYF	TGTGCCAGCAGCTTAGGACGGACAGTTTTTGAAGAGACCCAGTACTTC
14	TRBD2	TRBV6-5	.	TRBJ2-7	CASSYESSGDEQYF	TGTGCCAGCAGTTACGAGTCCAGCGGGGACGAGCAGTACTTC
14	.	TRBV16	few	TRBJ2-5	CASSQSTLQETQYF	TGTGCCAGCAGCCAATCAACTCTTCAAGAGACCCAGTACTTC
13	TRBD1	TRBV2	.	TRBJ1-5	CASSQGVRQPQHF	TGTGCCAGCAGCCAGGGGGTGAGACAGCCCCAGCATTTT
14	.	TRBV12-5	.	TRBJ2-7	CASGFWRQGNEQYF	TGTGCTAGTGGTTTTTGGCGTCAGGGGAACGAGCAGTACTTC
14	TRBD2	TRBV28	.	TRBJ2-1	CASSTAAGVNEQFF	TGTGCCAGCAGTACGGCAGCGGGGGTAAATGAGCAGTTCTTC
15	TRBD1	TRBV28	.	TRBJ2-3	CASSAPGQGGRTQYF	TGTGCCAGCAGTGCCCCAGGACAGGGTGGACGCACGCAGTATTTT
16	.	TRBV5-5	.	TRBJ1-2	CASSIGYGTSARSYTF	TGTGCCAGCAGCATCGGTTACGGGACATCTGCTAGGAGCTACACCTTC
14	TRBD1	TRBV5-1	.	TRBJ1-2	CASSKEDREYGYTF	TGCGCCAGCAGCAAAGAAGACAGGGAATATGGCTACACCTTC
19	.	TRBV28	.	TRBJ2-7	CASSFFSRLVRTAAYEQYF	TGTGCCAGCAGTTTTTTTTCTCGGTTGGTACGGACGGCAGCCTACGAGCAGTACTTC
14	TRBD1	TRBV6-6	.	TRBJ2-7	CASSYGDSPYEQYF	TGTGCCAGCAGTTACGGGGACAGCCCCTACGAGCAGTACTTC
14	.	TRBV11-3	.	TRBJ1-5	CASSLRVSNQPQHF	TGTGCCAGCAGCTTGAGGGTTAGCAATCAGCCCCAGCATTTT
14	TRBD2	TRBV5-1	.	TRBJ2-7	CASSSDSGRSEQYF	TGCGCCAGCAGCTCGGATAGCGGGAGGTCGGAGCAGTACTTC
15	.	TRBV28	few	TRBJ1-2	CASSGGGVRNYGYTF	TGTGCCAGCAGTGGGGGTGGTGTCAGAAACTATGGCTACACCTTC